These 18 T cell receptor beta chains share one sample of origin, sequenced in a study of shared clonotypes between healthy human individuals. The data were produced by immunoSEQ multiplex PCR, yet TCRdb's version contains in-frame clones alone and is incomplete. The sample includes 450,000 to 500,000 clones, 81% of them seen just once. The sequencing sample was made of PBMCs. All receptors derive from a woman in her forties in good health. Some clones in this sample may be carry-over from other donors' samples.

With respect to this clone: It differs at one base from a far larger clone, so likely a read error. The rearrangement joins TRBV9 to TRBJ1-3; no reliable D call. The CDR3 runs 13 residues. The germline V gene has CDR1 SGDLS and CDR2 YYNGEE. The CDR3 DNA reads as TGTGCCAGCAGCGTCGACATGGGAAACACCGTATATTTT. It specifies CASSVDMGNTVYF.

This chain joins TRBV5-4 and TRBJ2-2, with unresolved D. Germline V lookup: CDR1 SGHNT, CDR2 YYREEE (reference sequence). Trimming took 0 bases from V and 3 from J, leaving 9 bases between them. CDR3 length equals 15 residues. The CDR3 reads CASSLARVDTGELFF. CDR3 sequence (DNA): TGTGCCAGCAGCTTGGCCCGGGTTGACACCGGGGAGCTGTTTTTT.

This clone was seen many times. Other DNA sequences from this sample encode an identical CDR3 as well. This sequence joins TRBV2 and TRBJ2-1; 7 bases agree with TRBD2. Germline V CDR1 and CDR2: SNHLY, FYNNEI. The CDR3 runs 15 residues. V shed 3 bases and J 5 bases; nucleotides not matched to a gene: 7. The CDR3 loop is CASSEAGVFHNEQFF. In DNA form, the CDR3 reads TGTGCCAGCAGTGAGGCGGGAGTTTTCCACAATGAGCAGTTCTTC. The complete variable domain, with remaining parts taken from reference TRBV2 and TRBJ2-1, reads EPEVTQTPSHQVTQMGQEVILRCVPISNHLYFYWYRQILGQKVEFLVSFYNNEISEKSEIFDDQFSVERPDGSNFTLKIRSTKLEDSAMYFCASSEAGVFHNEQFFGPGTRLTVL.

This sequence joins TRBV5-6 and TRBJ2-3; no definite D call. V lost 1 base to trimming and J lost 1 base, with 10 bases between them. Germline lookup yields CDR1 SGHDT and CDR2 YYEEEE. CDR3 length: 15 amino acids. This CDR3 reads CASSLRPAGTDTQYF. CDR3 nucleotide sequence: TGTGCCAGCAGCTTGCGGCCAGCAGGCACAGATACGCAGTATTTT.

The V call is TRBV7-9, the J call TRBJ2-1, with a weak D call TRBD1 (5 bases). V lost 5 bases, J lost 4 bases, and 21 bases lay in between. The CDR3 is 17 residues long. The germline gives CDR1 SEHNR, CDR2 FQNEAQ (reference sequence). CDR3 protein: CASSTNRLTTGYNEQFF. The CDR3 DNA reads TGTGCCAGCAGCACGAACCGATTAACAACAGGTTACAATGAGCAGTTCTTC.

About this clone itself: Other DNA sequences in the sample encode the same CDR3. The CDR3 sequence is CSVGQQAHTDTQYF. The CDR3 nucleotides are TGCAGCGTTGGACAGCAAGCACACACAGATACGCAGTATTTT. The rearrangement joins TRBV29-1 to TRBJ2-3; D may be TRBD1 (5 bases). Germline-derived CDR1 and CDR2 are SQVTM and ANQGSEA. CDR3 size: 14 residues. V shed 4 bases and J shed 2 bases, with 13 bases lying between them.

This clone has only one observation. One base separates it from a far larger clone, so it is likely a read error. V is TRBV15 and J is TRBJ2-7; TRBD2 matches at 7 bases. With V trimmed by 5 bases and J by 6 bases, 19 bases remained unmatched. The CDR3 runs to 17 residues. Germline CDR1 and CDR2: LNHNV and YYDKDF (reference sequence). This chain's CDR3 is CATSGTITRVNSGEQYF. The CDR3 DNA sequence: TGTGCCACCAGCGGGACTATAACCCGTGTAAACTCTGGCGAGCAGTACTTC.

The chain has TRBV21-1 and TRBJ2-3; the table calls TRBD2, which could not be checked here. TRBV21-1 is given as a pseudogene. The CDR3 has 15 amino acids. The CDR3 region has the DNA TGTGCCAGCAGCGAACGGGAGTCATCCACAGATACGCAGTATTTT. It specifies CASSERESSTDTQYF.

This clone was picked up one time. CDR3 in amino acids: CASSGGEGPSMVWNQPQHF. The CDR3 nucleotides read TGCGCCAGCAGTGGGGGGGAGGGGCCTTCAATGGTGTGGAATCAGCCCCAGCATTTT. The genes are TRBV10-1 and TRBJ1-5, with D possibly being TRBD1 (5 bases). V lost 4 bases, J lost 4 bases, and 26 bases lay in between. Germline V CDR1 and CDR2: WNHNN, SYGVQD (reference sequence). This CDR3 comprises 19 residues.

The CDR3: CASSLISGQSNEQFF. The CDR3 DNA sequence: TGTGCCAGCAGCTTGATCAGCGGTCAGTCTAATGAGCAGTTCTTC. The V gene is TRBV5-4, the J gene TRBJ2-1; D perhaps matches TRBD2 (5 bases). Germline V gene lookup returns CDR1 SGHNT and CDR2 YYREEE (reference sequence). The CDR3 is 15 residues long. V lost 1 base to trimming and J lost 7 bases, with 15 bases between them.

Worth noting for this clone: A read error likely explains this, since a far larger clone differs by one base. This chain links TRBV4-1 with TRBJ2-2; 12 bases are shared with TRBD2. CDR3 length equals 17 residues. J was trimmed by 1 base and V by 4 bases; bases with no gene match: 4. Germline loops: CDR1 MGHRA, CDR2 YSYEKL. The CDR3 spells CASSPPTSGRNTGELFF. The CDR3 nucleotides are TGCGCCAGCAGCCCCCCGACTAGCGGGAGGAACACCGGGGAGCTGTTTTTT.

The J gene is TRBJ1-4, the V gene TRBV11-2; 7 bases align to TRBD1. The CDR3 extends over 14 amino acids. V lost 1 base to trimming and J lost 7 bases; unmatched junction nucleotides: 3. Germline CDR1 and CDR2: SGHAT and FQNNGV. For the CDR3, the DNA is TGTGCCAGCAGCTTAGGACAGGGACGTGAAAAACTGTTTTTT. Protein sequence: CASSLGQGREKLFF. The full variable domain, its missing parts supplied by reference TRBV11-2 and TRBJ1-4, is EAGVAQSPRYKIIEKRQSVAFWCNPISGHATLYWYQQILGQGPKLLIQFQNNGVVDDSQLPKDRFSAERLKGVDSTLKIQPAKLEDSAVYLCASSLGQGREKLFFGSGTQLSVL.

This clone was seen a few times. This rearrangement joins TRBV5-5 to TRBJ1-1; D not resolved. The CDR3 is 15 amino acids. From germline, CDR1 is SGHKS and CDR2 YYEKEE (reference sequence). V lost 0 bases and J 0 bases, leaving 9 bases between the germline ends. CDR3 DNA sequence: TGTGCCAGCAGCTTGGATCCAGACTTGAACACTGAAGCTTTCTTT. Translating it yields CASSLDPDLNTEAFF. Using reference TRBV5-5 and TRBJ1-1 for the parts outside the CDR3, the full variable domain is DAGVTQSPTHLIKTRGQQVTLRCSPISGHKSVSWYQQVLGQGPQFIFQYYEKEERGRGNFPDRFSARQFPNYSSELNVNALLLGDSALYLCASSLDPDLNTEAFFGQGTRLTVV.

DNA for the CDR3: TGCAGTGTAATAGGGCCGGCTACGCAGTATTTT. Encoded protein: CSVIGPATQYF. The chain combines TRBV20-1 with TRBJ2-3, with D hard to call. Trimming removed 7 bases from V and 8 bases from J, with 13 bases in between. There are 11 residues in the CDR3. CDR1 and CDR2 from the germline V gene are DFQATT and SNEGSKA (reference sequence).

The chain joins TRBV11-3 to TRBJ2-1; D is possibly TRBD2 (6 bases). Germline V gene data show CDR1 as SGHNT and CDR2 as YENEEA. V was clipped by 5 bases and J by 9 bases, with 20 bases between them. The CDR3 spans 15 residues. The CDR3 loop reads CASSRSGEPRGEQFF. CDR3 DNA sequence: TGTGCCAGCAGCCGATCGGGGGAGCCCCGGGGTGAGCAGTTCTTC.

This clone has ten or more counts. Other nucleotide sequences from this sample produce the same CDR3. This rearrangement joins TRBV5-4 to TRBJ2-7; 11 positions match TRBD2. The CDR3 totals 15 residues. Germline CDR1 SGHNT, CDR2 YYREEE (reference sequence). Trimming at V came to 4 bases and at J to 0 bases, leaving 3 bases not matched to a gene. The CDR3 bases are TGTGCCAGCAGCACAGGGACTAGCGGCTCCTACGAGCAGTACTTC. It encodes CASSTGTSGSYEQYF.

This clone was observed once. This chain connects TRBV5-3 to TRBJ1-2, with D uncertain. TRBV5-3 is classed as an ORF, of uncertain function. This CDR3 comprises 11 residues. V lost 4 bases to trimming and J lost 8 bases, with 9 bases between them. The CDR3 reads CARSPKDGYTF. The CDR3 DNA reads as TGTGCCAGAAGCCCCAAGGACGGCTACACCTTC.

V is TRBV29-1 and J is TRBJ2-1; 12 bases fit TRBD2. CDR1 is SQVTM, CDR2 ANQGSEA, per germline. This CDR3 region has 15 residues. After removal of 4 bases from V and 6 bases from J, the junction contained 7 bases not matched to a gene. The CDR3 here is CSVASTSGSANEQFF. In nucleotides, the CDR3 is TGCAGCGTTGCCTCGACTAGCGGGAGCGCCAATGAGCAGTTCTTC.